The 17 T cell receptor beta chains reported below all come from one sample, sequenced in a study of T-cell reconstitution after alpha-beta-depleted transplantation in children. Preparation of the TCRbeta library involved a method that used unique molecular identifiers. TCRdb ran MiXCR on the PCR reads and lists one entry per CDR3 protein. The sample consists of hundreds of thousands of distinct CDR3 sequences, under 12% of them appearing once. The input for sequencing was PBMCs from the stem cell graft donor, taken from the stem cell graft. The receptors were gathered from a human donor who donated a stem cell graft to a child with acute myeloid leukemia.

In its sample, this clonotype was seen many times. The rearrangement uses TRBV6-1 and TRBJ2-7, with 13 bases that match TRBD2. Germline V gives CDR1 MNHNS, CDR2 SASEGT. V was pared by 5 bases and J by 7 bases, with 5 bases of the junction left unmatched. There are 14 residues in the CDR3. CDR3 nucleotide sequence: TGTGCCAGCAGTCCGGGACTAGCGGGACGGGAGCAGTACTTC. Translated, it gives CASSPGLAGREQYF.

This clonotype came up many times. This chain uses TRBV29-1 with TRBJ1-1, with TRBD1 as a possible D gene (5 bases). This CDR3 has 13 residues. The germline CDR1 and CDR2 sequences are SQVTM and ANQGSEA. V was clipped by 4 bases and J by 8 bases, with 17 bases between them. The CDR3 is CSVAAGPSWEAFF. The CDR3 DNA reads TGCAGCGTTGCGGCAGGGCCTAGTTGGGAAGCTTTCTTT.

Note on this clonotype: It is likely a read error, because the conserved phenylalanine at the end of the CDR3 is missing. V usage is TRBV6-5 and J usage is TRBJ1-4; weak D call: TRBD1 (5 bases). This CDR3 has 15 residues. Germline loops: CDR1 MNHEY, CDR2 SVGAGI. Trimming took 0 bases from V and 8 from J, leaving 13 bases between them. CDR3 sequence reads: CASSYSTGGMEKLFC. The CDR3 DNA follows: TGTGCCAGCAGTTACTCGACTGGGGGTATGGAAAAACTGTTTTGT.

This rearrangement joins TRBV20-1 to TRBJ1-5; a weak D match, TRBD1 (5 bases). CDR1 is DFQATT, CDR2 SNEGSKA, per germline (reference sequence). The CDR3 totals 13 residues. V gave up 3 bases and J gave up 5 bases, with 11 bases separating them. As DNA, the CDR3 is TGCAGTGCTAGTCAAGGGGCTGATCAGCCCCAGCATTTT. Translated: CSASQGADQPQHF.

V and J are TRBV20-1 and TRBJ2-2; 11 nucleotides align to TRBD2. Losses at the gene ends were 1 base for V and 4 bases for J; bases not matched to a gene: 5. Per the germline V gene, CDR1 is DFQATT and CDR2 is SNEGSKA (reference sequence). This CDR3 is built from 16 residues. The CDR3 region has the DNA TGCAGTGCTAGAGTAGCGGGAGGGCCGGGCACCGGGGAGCTGTTTTTT. It encodes CSARVAGGPGTGELFF.

This clonotype was counted at least ten times. The genes are TRBV4-2 and TRBJ2-5; no definite D call. The CDR3 is 15 amino acids. Between the trimmed V and J ends, which lost 0 bases and 3 bases, there was a span of 11 bases. CDR1 is LGHNA and CDR2 is YNFKEQ in the germline V gene. The CDR3 region is CASSQEGVDKETQYF. The CDR3 DNA follows: TGTGCCAGCAGCCAAGAAGGTGTAGATAAAGAGACCCAGTACTTC.

This clonotype was found a few times. CDR3 amino acids: CASSEYSNQPQHF. CDR3 DNA sequence: TGCGCCAGCAGTGAGTATAGCAATCAGCCCCAGCATTTT. The genes are TRBV10-2 and TRBJ1-5, with D unresolved. The germline V gene encodes CDR1 WSHSY and CDR2 SAAADI. V was shortened by 1 base and J by 0 bases, with 1 base between the two germline ends. The CDR3 spans 13 residues.

This clonotype turned up a few times. This sequence joins TRBV7-9 and TRBJ2-5; 11 bases line up with TRBD1. The length of the CDR3 is 15 residues. The germline V gene has CDR1 SEHNR and CDR2 FQNEAQ (reference sequence). V was pared by 4 bases and J by 4 bases, with 5 bases of the junction left unmatched. CDR3 bases: TGTGCCAGCAGCTATGGGACAGGGGGACGAGAGACCCAGTACTTC. Amino acids: CASSYGTGGRETQYF. Based on the CDR3 plus reference TRBV7-9 and TRBJ2-5, the full variable domain is DTGVSQNPRHKITKRGQNVTFRCDPISEHNRLYWYRQTLGQGPEFLTYFQNEAQLEKSRLLSDRFSAERPKGSFSTLEIQRTEQGDSAMYLCASSYGTGGRETQYFGPGTRLLVL.

The CDR3 loop reads CASSSRQGGSPLHF. The DNA for the CDR3 is TGTGCCAGCAGCTCCCGACAGGGGGGTTCACCCCTCCACTTT. This sequence joins TRBV7-2 and TRBJ1-6; TRBD1 aligns across 9 bases. CDR1 is SGHTA and CDR2 is FQGNSA in the germline V gene. The CDR3 is 14 residues long. V was clipped by 4 bases and J by 9 bases; unmatched bases: 4.

This clonotype was picked up many times. The chain employs TRBV10-3 and TRBJ2-3; the D gene is possibly TRBD1 (5 bases). Germline V lookup: CDR1 ENHRY, CDR2 SYGVKD. The CDR3 is 11 residues long. V gave up 3 bases and J gave up 8 bases, with 6 bases separating them. The CDR3 sequence: CAISEGVTQYF. For the CDR3, the DNA is TGTGCCATCAGTGAAGGGGTTACGCAGTATTTT.

This clonotype was counted only a few times. The V and J genes are TRBV29-1 and TRBJ2-7, with 7 bases that match TRBD2. CDR3 size: 11 residues. Germline CDR1 SQVTM, CDR2 ANQGSEA. V was pared by 6 bases and J by 6 bases, with 5 bases of the junction left unmatched. CDR3 coding DNA: TGCAGCGTGGGGGGACTATTCGAGCAGTACTTC. This encodes CSVGGLFEQYF.

This clonotype was seen more than once but under ten times. V usage is TRBV20-1 and J usage is TRBJ2-7; 11 bases align to TRBD1. The germline V gene encodes CDR1 DFQATT and CDR2 SNEGSKA (reference sequence). The CDR3 consists of 14 residues. After removal of 3 bases from V and 2 bases from J, the junction contained 3 bases not matched to a gene. The CDR3: CSASGQGATYEQYF. The CDR3 DNA follows: TGCAGTGCTAGTGGACAGGGGGCGACCTACGAGCAGTACTTC.

CDR3 in amino acids: CASRRGNSGDGYTF. In DNA, the CDR3 is TGTGCCAGCAGACGGGGGAATTCGGGGGATGGCTACACCTTC. The chain employs TRBV27 and TRBJ1-2, with D tentatively TRBD1 (5 bases). CDR3 length equals 14 residues. Germline V CDR1 and CDR2: MNHEY, SMNVEV (reference sequence). The ends were cut back, 6 bases at V and 6 bases at J, with 17 bases in the middle.

The genes are TRBV14 and TRBJ1-1; no clear D. Per germline, CDR1 SGHDN and CDR2 FVKESK. V lost 3 bases and J lost 0, with 8 bases in between. The CDR3 spans 14 residues. The CDR3: CASSHAGLNTEAFF. CDR3 nucleotides: TGTGCCAGCAGCCACGCGGGGTTGAACACTGAAGCTTTCTTT. The whole variable domain, remainder taken from reference TRBV14 and TRBJ1-1, is EAGVTQFPSHSVIEKGQTVTLRCDPISGHDNLYWYRRVMGKEIKFLLHFVKESKQDESGMPNNRFLAERTGGTYSTLKVQPAELEDSGVYFCASSHAGLNTEAFFGQGTRLTVV.

This clonotype was counted only a few times. This chain connects TRBV14 to TRBJ1-1, with D possibly TRBD1 on 6 matching bases. Per germline, CDR1 SGHDN and CDR2 FVKESK. The CDR3 has 15 residues. The V end was cut by 2 bases, the J end by 1 base, with 11 bases between. The CDR3 loop reads CASSQPGHSNTEAFF. The CDR3 bases are TGTGCCAGCAGCCAACCGGGACATTCGAACACTGAAGCTTTCTTT. The full variable domain, completed using reference TRBV14 and TRBJ1-1, is EAGVTQFPSHSVIEKGQTVTLRCDPISGHDNLYWYRRVMGKEIKFLLHFVKESKQDESGMPNNRFLAERTGGTYSTLKVQPAELEDSGVYFCASSQPGHSNTEAFFGQGTRLTVV.

A few counts support this clonotype. This rearrangement joins TRBV4-3 to TRBJ2-7; the D is unclear. Germline assignment: CDR1 LGHNA and CDR2 YSLEER. The CDR3 length is 13 residues. The V end was cut by 1 base, the J end by 0 bases, with 4 bases between. Here the CDR3 DNA reads TGCGCCAGCAGCCAAGCCTTCTCCTACGAGCAGTACTTC. Residues: CASSQAFSYEQYF.

This clonotype was recorded at least ten times. V gene TRBV10-3 combines with J gene TRBJ1-2, with D possibly being TRBD1 (5 bases). V lost 8 bases, J lost 5 bases, and 18 bases lay in between. This CDR3 has 14 residues. The germline V gene has CDR1 ENHRY and CDR2 SYGVKD. DNA of the CDR3: TGTGCCATCTGGAGCGGTCAGGGCGTTTATGGCTACACCTTC. It is translated as CAIWSGQGVYGYTF.